This T cell receptor (beta chain) was identified in a study of PD-L1 blockade in urothelial cancer. About the research overall: Males with bladder-origin urothelial cancer constituted about nine tenths of the roughly 29 patients. Blood analysis was done at 3 weeks (second dose) and 6 weeks after treatment began.

The CDR3 is 16 residues long. Germline V CDR1 and CDR2: LNHDA, SQIVND (reference sequence). V dropped 0 bases and J dropped 13; count of bases not matched to a gene: 11. Synthetic analogs of TCR templates were spiked into every PCR. The protocol was immunoSEQ multiplex PCR, while the TCRdb copy is restricted to in-frame clones and leaves out a portion. The sample comprises some 63,000 clones, 81% of which are singletons, and 5% to 7% rests with the top ten. Time point described: pretreatment peripheral blood. Patients yielded 1 to 8 samples each, pretreatment and on-treatment. Specimen: PBMCs, collected around atezolizumab (anti-PD-L1) treatment. The chain employs TRBV19 and TRBJ2-1, with TRBD2 matching over 11 bases. The receptor's source is a man between 65 and 85 years old with urothelial cancer. CDR3 protein: CASSIDHGASGGTQFF. The DNA for the CDR3 is TGTGCCAGTAGTATAGATCATGGAGCTAGCGGGGGGACCCAGTTCTTC. Variable domain in full (rest from reference TRBV19 and TRBJ2-1): DGGITQSPKYLFRKEGQNVTLSCEQNLNHDAMYWYRQDPGQGLRLIYYSQIVNDFQKGDIAEGYSVSREKKESFPLTVTSAQKNPTAFYLCASSIDHGASGGTQFFGPGTRLTVL.